The 14 T cell receptor beta chains below come from one sample, sequenced in a study of blood T cell repertoires in COVID-19. Using immunoSEQ multiplex PCR, the repertoire was profiled, and TCRdb retains in-frame clones only, with some absent. The repertoire holds under 300,000 clones, with more than 65% as singletons. The sequenced sample consisted of peripheral blood. These receptors were taken from a woman aged 40 to 50 who had recovered from COVID-19.

The chain joins TRBV6-5 to TRBJ2-6; possibly TRBD2 for D (5 bases). V lost 0 bases and J 3 bases, leaving 9 bases between the germline ends. This CDR3 comprises 16 residues. Germline V CDR1 and CDR2: MNHEY, SVGAGI. The CDR3 is CASSYSGILGANVLTF. The CDR3 nucleotides read TGTGCCAGCAGTTACTCCGGGATCCTTGGGGCCAACGTCCTGACTTTC.

This chain connects TRBV2 to TRBJ1-5; D not certain. The CDR3 spans 14 residues. Deletions cut 6 bases from V and 2 bases from J, with 11 bases between. Germline values: CDR1 SNHLY, CDR2 FYNNEI. Written as DNA, the CDR3 is TGTGCCAGCAGGGGGAGGGTGCGCAATCAGCCCCAGCATTTT. This gives the protein CASRGRVRNQPQHF.

The genes are TRBV5-1 and TRBJ2-1; D might be TRBD2 (8 bases). Germline CDR1 SGHRS, CDR2 YFSETQ. This CDR3 has 15 residues. Between the trimmed V and J ends, which lost 3 bases and 7 bases, there was a span of 17 bases. CDR3 coding DNA: TGCGCCAGCAGCTCAGGGGGGACTAGTCGGAATGAGCAGTTCTTC. It codes for CASSSGGTSRNEQFF.

This chain links TRBV7-8 with TRBJ1-3; 7 bases line up with TRBD1. V was pared by 5 bases and J by 4 bases, with 8 bases of the junction left unmatched. CDR1 and CDR2 from the germline V gene are SGHVS and FQNEAQ. The length of the CDR3 is 15 residues. For the CDR3, the DNA is TGTGCCAGCAGCCTGTACAGGGGTTCGGGAAACACCATATATTTT. Protein sequence: CASSLYRGSGNTIYF.

V and J are TRBV2 and TRBJ1-1; no clear D. Germline lookup yields CDR1 SNHLY and CDR2 FYNNEI. CDR3 length: 16 residues. V was pared by 2 bases and J by 2 bases, with 15 bases between. The CDR3 here is CASSEITPQPNTEAFF. The CDR3 DNA reads as TGTGCCAGCAGTGAAATAACACCCCAACCCAACACTGAAGCTTTCTTT.

This sequence joins TRBV19 and TRBJ1-2; D is uncertain. Per germline, CDR1 LNHDA and CDR2 SQIVND (reference sequence). The CDR3 totals 15 residues. Trimming shortened V by 3 bases and J by 3 bases, and 14 bases separated the two germline ends. For the CDR3, the DNA is TGTGCCAGTAGTATTCGGGTCGGGGATTACTATGGCTACACCTTC. Translation gives CASSIRVGDYYGYTF.

CDR3 bases: TGTGCCAGCAGCGTAGCCGGGCCAGGGGGCAACACAGATACGCAGTATTTT. This sequence encodes CASSVAGPGGNTDTQYF. This chain connects TRBV9 to TRBJ2-3, with 8 bases lining up with TRBD1. V lost 0 bases to trimming and J lost 2 bases; unmatched junction nucleotides: 8. CDR3 length: 17 residues. CDR1 and CDR2 from the germline V gene are SGDLS and YYNGEE.

As DNA, the CDR3 is TGTGCCAGCAGCGATTTGGCCGGAACAGGGGACACTGAAGCTTTCTTT. As protein: CASSDLAGTGDTEAFF. This chain joins TRBV7-9 and TRBJ1-1, with 7 bases aligning to TRBD1. V shed 5 bases and J 3 bases; nucleotides not matched to a gene: 12. CDR1 and CDR2 (germline): SEHNR, FQNEAQ (reference sequence). CDR3 length equals 16 residues.

The chain has TRBV30 and TRBJ1-2, with D uncertain. Germline assignment: CDR1 GTSNPN and CDR2 SVGIG (reference sequence). This CDR3 spans 13 amino acids. V was clipped by 2 bases and J by 3 bases, with 10 bases between them. For the CDR3, the DNA is TGTGCCTGGAGTCAGGTGGTTGACTATGGCTACACCTTC. It yields the protein CAWSQVVDYGYTF.

The chain recombines TRBV13 with TRBJ2-7; 9 bases align to TRBD1. CDR3 length: 13 amino acids. The V gene's germline CDR1 is PRHDT and CDR2 FYEKMQ (reference sequence). The J segment lost 5 bases and the V segment lost 10 bases, leaving 9 bases of the junction unmatched. The CDR3 sequence: CATAGTGTHEQYF. CDR3 DNA sequence: TGTGCCACGGCCGGGACAGGGACTCACGAGCAGTACTTC.

The genes are TRBV21-1 and TRBJ2-1; the DNA was not compared with TRBD1, the D call given in the table. TRBV21-1 is classified as a pseudogene. The CDR3 spans 17 residues. CDR3 sequence: CASSNVRGKGSYNEQFF. The CDR3 DNA sequence: TGTGCCAGCAGCAATGTCAGGGGTAAGGGATCCTACAATGAGCAGTTCTTC.

The chain combines TRBV7-2 with TRBJ2-2; the D is unclear. Germline V gene sequence: CDR1 SGHTA, CDR2 FQGNSA. The CDR3 runs 16 residues. Trimming removed 3 bases at V and 4 bases at J, with 15 bases between. The CDR3 loop is CASSFKTLVFTGELFF. CDR3 sequence (DNA): TGTGCCAGCAGCTTTAAAACGCTAGTTTTCACCGGGGAGCTGTTTTTT.

The J gene is TRBJ1-4, the V gene TRBV3-1 (or the pseudogene TRBV3-2), with a weak D call TRBD1 (5 bases). This CDR3 contains 14 residues. Trimming stripped 1 base from V and 7 bases from J, with 10 bases between. CDR1 and CDR2 from the germline V gene are LGHDT and YNNKEL (reference sequence). As DNA, the CDR3 is TGTGCCAGCAGCCAAGCACGCGGGGGTGAAAAACTGTTTTTT. Its translation is CASSQARGGEKLFF.

The J gene is TRBJ1-3, the V gene TRBV10-3; D not certain. CDR3 length: 17 residues. V was trimmed by 0 bases and J by 2 bases, leaving 14 bases between them. Germline V gives CDR1 ENHRY, CDR2 SYGVKD. In DNA form, the CDR3 reads TGTGCCATCAGTGAGTCTGGAGGGTTGGCGGCTGGAAACACCATATATTTT. Translation: CAISESGGLAAGNTIYF.